Sequencing of this TCR beta chain was carried out in a study of siplizumab effects on memory and regulatory T cells. This clone appeared once. This table comes from immunoSEQ multiplex PCR, and its TCRdb copy is limited to in-frame clones, with some not included. There are roughly 92,000 clones in the sample; roughly 94% occur only once, and roughly 1.3% lies in the top ten. This receptor was obtained from a human donor in good health. Source material: non-Treg CD4+ T cells sorted from blood.

Written as DNA, the CDR3 is TGTGCCAGCAGTGTCTTAAGGACTCAGTACACCTTC. It is translated as CASSVLRTQYTF. The rearrangement joins TRBV2 to TRBJ1-2; D remains unclear. This CDR3 contains 12 residues. Germline V gene lookup returns CDR1 SNHLY and CDR2 FYNNEI. The germline V and J ends were trimmed by 4 bases and 11 bases, with 14 bases remaining between them.